These 26 T cell receptor beta chains were all obtained from the same sample, sequenced in a study of post-analysis software for immune sequencing data. Study-level points and caveats: With TRBV5-6, TRBV5-1 and TRBV20-1 included, about five TRBV segments were more frequent in patients than in controls.

Unique molecular identifiers had been added to the TCR beta cDNA libraries. Via MiXCR, TCRdb re-called the PCR reads, giving one row per CDR3 protein. In the table there are about 460,000 distinct CDR3 sequences, roughly 45% of which are singletons. For these receptors, no antigen is known. The sequenced material came from blood. These receptors were obtained from a girl under 18 with multiple sclerosis.

The chain employs TRBV12-3 or TRBV12-4 and TRBJ2-3; D is possibly TRBD2 (5 bases). The V end lost 7 bases, the J end lost 4 bases, and 15 bases lay between the germline ends. CDR3 size: 14 residues. The CDR3 spells CASKEVMGADTQYF. The CDR3, as DNA: TGTGCCAGCAAGGAGGTGATGGGCGCAGATACGCAGTATTTT.

This chain links TRBV29-1 with TRBJ2-5; perhaps TRBD2 as D (5 bases). The assigned J gene may be wrong: the sequence end matches TRBJ2-7 better. CDR1 is SQVTM and CDR2 is ANQGSEA in the germline V gene. CDR3 size: 12 residues. The CDR3 region is CSVEGRGNEQYF. CDR3 DNA: TGCAGCGTTGAAGGACGAGGGAACGAGCAGTACTTC.

The genes are TRBV6-5 and TRBJ2-1; D ambiguous. The CDR3 covers 10 residues. Trimming took 9 bases from V and 7 from J, leaving 7 bases between them. Germline CDR1 MNHEY, CDR2 SVGAGI. This CDR3 is CASGQNEQFF. The CDR3 bases are TGTGCCAGTGGCCAGAATGAGCAGTTCTTC.

V is TRBV6-6 and J is TRBJ1-1; no firm D call. This CDR3 comprises 15 residues. V lost 7 bases and J lost 1, with 16 bases in between. Germline V lookup: CDR1 MNHNY, CDR2 SVGAGI (reference sequence). The CDR3 DNA is TGTGCCAGCACCCGGGCCGGGAGCCGGAACACTGAAGCTTTCTTT. Its protein is CASTRAGSRNTEAFF.

The chain recombines TRBV7-9 with TRBJ2-5, with 11 nucleotides matching TRBD2. Germline CDR1 is SEHNR and CDR2 is FQNEAQ (reference sequence). The CDR3 extends over 17 amino acids. V trimming: 2 bases; J trimming: 1 base; junction bases outside the gene matches: 6. The CDR3 nucleotides are TGTGCCAGCAGCTTATTAGCGGGACTAGCGGTCCAAGAGACCCAGTACTTC. Its protein product is CASSLLAGLAVQETQYF.

The V gene is TRBV7-9, the J gene TRBJ1-2; 8 positions match TRBD1. The CDR3 runs 15 residues. The junction had 5 bases not matched to a gene; V was cut back by 1 base and J by 4 bases. The V gene's germline CDR1 is SEHNR and CDR2 FQNEAQ (reference sequence). As DNA, the CDR3 is TGTGCCAGCAGCTTAGAGGCAGGGGGCGGCTATGGCTACACCTTC. It is translated as CASSLEAGGGYGYTF. Supplemented by reference TRBV7-9 and TRBJ1-2, the full variable domain reads DTGVSQNPRHKITKRGQNVTFRCDPISEHNRLYWYRQTLGQGPEFLTYFQNEAQLEKSRLLSDRFSAERPKGSFSTLEIQRTEQGDSAMYLCASSLEAGGGYGYTFGSGTRLTVV.

This clonotype was found a few times. The V gene is TRBV6-5, the J gene TRBJ2-1, with D possibly being TRBD1 or TRBD2 (6 bases each). In germline, CDR1 is MNHEY, CDR2 SVGAGI. V was cut by 4 bases and J by 8 bases, with 18 bases left in between. There are 15 residues in the CDR3. CDR3 DNA sequence: TGTGCCAGCAGTTCGCCGGGAGTAAGGGGGGATGAGCAGTTCTTC. Its protein is CASSSPGVRGDEQFF.

This clonotype was counted a few times. This chain uses TRBV29-1 with TRBJ2-1; TRBD2 aligns across 8 bases. The V segment lost 6 bases and the J segment 0 bases; nucleotides outside the gene matches: 7. Germline CDR1 SQVTM, CDR2 ANQGSEA. The CDR3 runs to 15 residues. The CDR3 sequence: CSVGVREGSYNEQFF. Here the CDR3 DNA reads TGCAGCGTGGGGGTCCGGGAGGGCTCCTACAATGAGCAGTTCTTC.

This chain connects TRBV20-1 to TRBJ1-2; no clear D. The germline CDR1 and CDR2 sequences are DFQATT and SNEGSKA (reference sequence). Trimming shortened V by 4 bases and J by 7 bases, and 13 bases separated the two germline ends. The CDR3 extends over 12 amino acids. CDR3 protein: CSATHEGRGYTF. The CDR3, as DNA: TGCAGTGCTACCCATGAGGGTCGTGGCTACACCTTC.

In this sample, this clonotype turned up once. The genes are TRBV20-1 and TRBJ2-1; perhaps TRBD2 as D (5 bases). V was pared by 0 bases and J by 8 bases, with 8 bases between. CDR1 DFQATT and CDR2 SNEGSKA come from the germline V gene (reference sequence). This CDR3 has 12 amino acids. This chain's CDR3 is CSARDRRDEQFF. CDR3 sequence (DNA): TGCAGTGCTAGAGATAGGCGGGATGAGCAGTTCTTC.

As regards this clonotype: At one end the junction does not follow the germline gene, possibly because of a read error. The chain couples TRBV5-1 to TRBJ2-1; weak D call: TRBD1 (6 bases). This CDR3 region has 14 residues. Germline V CDR1 and CDR2: SGHRS, YFSETQ. The CDR3: CASSKQGSYNEQLF. The DNA of the CDR3 is TGCGCCAGCAGCAAACAGGGTTCCTACAATGAGCAGTTATTC.

The CDR3 is CATGGGAYNEQFF. Written as DNA, the CDR3 is TGTGCCACCGGAGGGGGAGCCTACAATGAGCAGTTCTTC. The gene calls are TRBV12-3 or TRBV12-4 and TRBJ2-1; the D gene could be TRBD1 or TRBD2 (6 bases each). Trimming shortened V by 10 bases and J by 2 bases, and 12 bases separated the two germline ends. The CDR3 has 13 amino acids.

The chain is built from TRBV29-1 and TRBJ2-5; maybe TRBD2 (6 bases). The last part of the DNA fits TRBJ2-7 better; the J call may be wrong. Germline V gene sequence: CDR1 SQVTM, CDR2 ANQGSEA. The CDR3 extends over 15 amino acids. In DNA form, the CDR3 reads TGCAGCGTTGAAGACGATCCAGTGGGAGGCCACGAGCAGTACTTC. Translated: CSVEDDPVGGHEQYF.

The chain recombines TRBV7-9 with TRBJ2-5, with D maybe TRBD1 (8 bases). The germline V and J ends were trimmed by 5 bases and 5 bases, with 18 bases remaining between them. This CDR3 is built from 15 residues. CDR1 is SEHNR and CDR2 is FQNEAQ in the germline V gene (reference sequence). The CDR3 DNA reads TGTGCCAGCAGCCCCCACGGACAGGGAGGGGAGACCCAGTACTTC. Translated: CASSPHGQGGETQYF.

This clonotype was seen only a few times. The V call is TRBV13, the J call TRBJ2-4; D is unresolved. Germline V gene lookup returns CDR1 PRHDT and CDR2 FYEKMQ (reference sequence). V was trimmed by 5 bases and J by 1 base, leaving 15 bases between them. This CDR3 is built from 16 residues. CDR3 nucleotides: TGTGCCAGCAGCCCCCGTGTTTTGTCGGCCAAAAACATTCAGTACTTC. Residues: CASSPRVLSAKNIQYF.

CDR3 DNA: TGTGCCCTCATCCCGGGGGACGGTAGCTCCTACAATGAGCAGTTCTTC. Its protein product is CALIPGDGSSYNEQFF. The chain joins TRBV28 to TRBJ2-1; D possibly corresponds to TRBD2 (6 bases). Trimming left V 11 bases short and J 0 bases short, with 20 bases between. Germline V gene sequence: CDR1 MDHEN, CDR2 SYDVKM. CDR3 length: 16 residues.

This clonotype was found a few times. V usage is TRBV5-1 and J usage is TRBJ2-7, with D tentatively TRBD1 (6 bases). V was shortened by 0 bases and J by 3 bases, with 10 bases between the two germline ends. The CDR3 extends over 14 amino acids. In germline, CDR1 is SGHRS, CDR2 YFSETQ. The CDR3: CASSLEGVNYEQYF. In DNA, the CDR3 is TGCGCCAGCAGCTTGGAGGGGGTAAACTACGAGCAGTACTTC.

In its sample, this clonotype was seen a few times. The rearrangement uses TRBV29-1 and TRBJ2-1, with 8 bases fitting TRBD1. In germline, CDR1 is SQVTM, CDR2 ANQGSEA. V lost 2 bases and J lost 8; bases outside the gene matches: 8. CDR3 length: 14 amino acids. CDR3 in amino acids: CSVERFDRGDEQFF. CDR3 coding DNA: TGCAGCGTTGAACGGTTCGACAGGGGCGATGAGCAGTTCTTC.

V usage is TRBV28 and J usage is TRBJ2-5, with 8 bases fitting TRBD2. V was clipped by 3 bases and J by 4 bases; unmatched bases: 16. Germline CDR1 is MDHEN and CDR2 is SYDVKM. The CDR3 sequence is 18 residues long. The CDR3 loop reads CASSFQEPLAGLGETQYF. The CDR3 DNA follows: TGTGCCAGCAGTTTCCAGGAACCGCTAGCGGGTCTGGGAGAGACCCAGTACTTC. Based on the CDR3 plus reference TRBV28 and TRBJ2-5, the full variable domain is DVKVTQSSRYLVKRTGEKVFLECVQDMDHENMFWYRQDPGLGLRLIYFSYDVKMKEKGDIPEGYSVSREKKERFSLILESASTNQTSMYLCASSFQEPLAGLGETQYFGPGTRLLVL.

This clonotype came up many times. The chain is built from TRBV7-9 and TRBJ2-7; D gene uncertain. The CDR3 is 12 amino acids. Germline V gives CDR1 SEHNR, CDR2 FQNEAQ (reference sequence). The germline V and J ends were trimmed by 6 bases and 0 bases, with 6 bases remaining between them. CDR3 loop: CASSLTSYEQYF. CDR3 nucleotides: TGTGCCAGCAGTTTGACCTCCTACGAGCAGTACTTC.

This chain uses TRBV4-1 with TRBJ2-3; 7 bases align to TRBD2. Germline CDR1 and CDR2: MGHRA and YSYEKL. The V gene end was trimmed by 2 bases and the J gene end by 4 bases; junction bases not matched to a gene: 15. The CDR3 has 18 amino acids. CDR3 in amino acids: CASSQLEVVAGEADTQYF. DNA of the CDR3: TGCGCCAGCAGCCAATTAGAGGTAGTGGCGGGAGAGGCAGATACGCAGTATTTT.

At least ten counts were recorded for this clonotype. The chain employs TRBV4-1 and TRBJ2-3, with D possibly matching TRBD2 (5 bases). V shed 1 base and J shed 1 base, with 9 bases lying between them. Germline-derived CDR1 and CDR2 are MGHRA and YSYEKL. This CDR3 has 15 residues. The CDR3 protein is CASSQAGGRTDTQYF. The CDR3 DNA sequence: TGCGCCAGCAGCCAAGCGGGCGGGCGCACAGATACGCAGTATTTT.

This clonotype has a handful of counts. The chain links TRBV14 to TRBJ2-5; 8 bases align to TRBD1. V lost 0 bases and J lost 1; bases outside the gene matches: 7. Germline values: CDR1 SGHDN, CDR2 FVKESK. The CDR3 runs 17 residues. The CDR3 here is CASSQDERTGGQETQYF. CDR3 nucleotides: TGTGCCAGCAGCCAAGATGAAAGAACAGGGGGCCAAGAGACCCAGTACTTC.

This clonotype was counted between two and nine times. The genes are TRBV25-1 and TRBJ2-1; 9 bases fit TRBD1. In germline, CDR1 is MGHDK, CDR2 SYGVNS. This CDR3 has 17 amino acids. The ends lost 0 bases at V and 4 bases at J; junction bases unmatched: 7. This CDR3 reads CASSEYKGTGLYNEQFF. Here the CDR3 DNA reads TGTGCCAGCAGTGAATATAAGGGGACAGGGCTGTACAATGAGCAGTTCTTC.

The gene calls are TRBV5-7 and TRBJ1-4; 8 nucleotides agree with TRBD1. TRBV5-7 is identified as an open reading frame with a role that is uncertain. This CDR3 region has 15 residues. J was trimmed by 6 bases and V by 3 bases; bases with no gene match: 7. CDR3 sequence (DNA): TGTGCCAGCAGCTGCCGGGACAGGACTCATGAAAAACTGTTTTTT. It is translated as CASSCRDRTHEKLFF.

The chain recombines TRBV3-1 with TRBJ1-2; D not certain. CDR1 is LGHDT and CDR2 is YNNKEL in the germline V gene (reference sequence). The CDR3 extends over 13 amino acids. V was clipped by 0 bases and J by 1 base, with 3 bases between them. CDR3 bases: TGTGCCAGCAGCCAAGACCTTAACTATGGCTACACCTTC. It yields the protein CASSQDLNYGYTF.